These T cell receptor beta chains were read from a single sample in a study of shared clonotypes between healthy human individuals. Libraries were prepared by immunoSEQ multiplex PCR; TCRdb keeps only in-frame clonotypes and omits some of them. This table holds about 2.2 million clones, about 93% found once. Sequencing was carried out using naive CD8+ T cells from PBMCs. These receptors all come from a man aged 18-30 years in good health. Some clones in this sample may be carry-over from other donors' samples. CDR3s include the opening cysteine and the closing phenylalanine or tryptophan. The order of the fields is clone size, V gene, J gene, D gene, CDR3 DNA, CDR3 protein. D genes are given only for firm matches. Size tells how often a clone was seen (once, few, many) or the class of an expanded clone, and some rows leave it out.

abundance: few
v_gene: TRBV10-1
j_gene: TRBJ1-2
d_gene: NA
CDR3nt: TGCGCCAGCAGGTTAAGTCACTATGGCTACACCTTC
CDR3aa: CASRLSHYGYTF

abundance: NA
v_gene: TRBV5-4
j_gene: TRBJ2-7
d_gene: NA
CDR3nt: TGTGCCAGCAGCTCATTTAATCTCGAGCCCGAGCAGTACTTC
CDR3aa: CASSSFNLEPEQYF

abundance: NA
v_gene: TRBV5-4
j_gene: TRBJ1-2
d_gene: TRBD1
CDR3nt: TGTGCCAGCAGTTTTGCCGGGACAGGGTTTGGGGGCTACACCTTC
CDR3aa: CASSFAGTGFGGYTF

abundance: NA
v_gene: TRBV7-9
j_gene: TRBJ2-7
d_gene: NA
CDR3nt: TGTGCCAGCAGCCCGAACCGGGACTTCATTCATCTATACGAGCAGTACTTC
CDR3aa: CASSPNRDFIHLYEQYF

abundance: NA
v_gene: TRBV11-2
j_gene: TRBJ2-7
d_gene: NA
CDR3nt: TGTGCCAGCAGCTATCCTCTAGCGATCGCCTACGAGCAGTACTTC
CDR3aa: CASSYPLAIAYEQYF

abundance: NA
v_gene: TRBV6-6
j_gene: TRBJ2-5
d_gene: NA
CDR3nt: TGTGCCAGCAGTTACTCCGGGGTTAGTTTCACAGAGACCCAGTACTTC
CDR3aa: CASSYSGVSFTETQYF

abundance: NA
v_gene: TRBV18
j_gene: TRBJ1-1
d_gene: NA
CDR3nt: TGTGCCAGCTCACCAAGTGTTCGGGCCGATGAAGCTTTCTTT
CDR3aa: CASSPSVRADEAFF

abundance: NA
v_gene: TRBV28
j_gene: TRBJ2-7
d_gene: TRBD2
CDR3nt: TGTGCCAGCAGGACTAGCGGACCCCTCGGCGAGCAGTACTTC
CDR3aa: CASRTSGPLGEQYF

abundance: once
v_gene: TRBV6-1
j_gene: TRBJ1-2
d_gene: NA
CDR3nt: TGTGCCAGCCATTCTATGGCCCTGCGGCACTATGGCTACACCTTC
CDR3aa: CASHSMALRHYGYTF

abundance: NA
v_gene: TRBV6-5
j_gene: TRBJ1-5
d_gene: NA
CDR3nt: TGTGCCAGCAGTTACTCTGAGGGTAGCAACCAGCCCCAGCATTTT
CDR3aa: CASSYSEGSNQPQHF

abundance: NA
v_gene: TRBV15
j_gene: TRBJ2-6
d_gene: NA
CDR3nt: TGTGCCACCAGCAGAGGTAAAGGGGGGGCCAACGTCCTGACTTTC
CDR3aa: CATSRGKGGANVLTF

abundance: NA
v_gene: TRBV5-4
j_gene: TRBJ1-1
d_gene: NA
CDR3nt: TGTGCCAGCAGCCCAAGACAGCAGAACACTGAAGCTTTCTTT
CDR3aa: CASSPRQQNTEAFF

abundance: NA
v_gene: TRBV27
j_gene: TRBJ2-7
d_gene: NA
CDR3nt: TGTGCCAGCAGTTTGACGACCGGACAGAGCTCCTACGAGCAGTACTTC
CDR3aa: CASSLTTGQSSYEQYF

abundance: NA
v_gene: TRBV28
j_gene: TRBJ2-7
d_gene: TRBD1
CDR3nt: TGTGCCAGCAGTTCCGGGACAGGGTCCCTTGGGCAGTACTTC
CDR3aa: CASSSGTGSLGQYF

abundance: NA
v_gene: TRBV5-1
j_gene: TRBJ2-1
d_gene: NA
CDR3nt: TGCGCCAGCAGCTTGCCGGGACTCTCCCGGGAGCAGTTCTTC
CDR3aa: CASSLPGLSREQFF

abundance: NA
v_gene: TRBV30
j_gene: TRBJ2-7
d_gene: NA
CDR3nt: TGTGCCTGGAGGGGCGTTGGGGGGAGCGGGTCTGGCGAGCAGTACTTC
CDR3aa: CAWRGVGGSGSGEQYF

abundance: NA
v_gene: TRBV27
j_gene: TRBJ1-5
d_gene: NA
CDR3nt: TGTGCCAGCTCGACACAGGGAACCTACAATCAGCCCCAGCATTTT
CDR3aa: CASSTQGTYNQPQHF

abundance: NA
v_gene: TRBV11-2
j_gene: TRBJ2-5
d_gene: TRBD2
CDR3nt: TGTGCCAGCAGCCCAGGGCTAGCGGGAGTTTGGGAGACCCAGTACTTC
CDR3aa: CASSPGLAGVWETQYF

abundance: NA
v_gene: TRBV19
j_gene: TRBJ1-2
d_gene: NA
CDR3nt: TGTGCCAGTAGTCTCGACGGCTATGGCTACACCTTC
CDR3aa: CASSLDGYGYTF

abundance: NA
v_gene: TRBV19
j_gene: TRBJ1-1
d_gene: NA
CDR3nt: TGTGCCAGTAGATTGAGATGGGGAGACACTGAAGCTTTCTTT
CDR3aa: CASRLRWGDTEAFF

abundance: NA
v_gene: TRBV11-3
j_gene: TRBJ2-2
d_gene: NA
CDR3nt: TGTGCCAGCAGCTTCCTGTCGGCCGGGGAGCTGTTTTTT
CDR3aa: CASSFLSAGELFF

abundance: NA
v_gene: TRBV7-9
j_gene: TRBJ2-7
d_gene: TRBD2
CDR3nt: TGTGCCAGCAGCTTCAGGACTAGCGGAGCCCCCTACGAGCAGTACTTC
CDR3aa: CASSFRTSGAPYEQYF

abundance: NA
v_gene: TRBV19
j_gene: TRBJ2-3
d_gene: TRBD2
CDR3nt: TGTGCCAGTAGTATAGCGGGTAGCGGGATAGATACGCAGTATTTT
CDR3aa: CASSIAGSGIDTQYF

abundance: NA
v_gene: TRBV13
j_gene: TRBJ2-5
d_gene: NA
CDR3nt: TGTGCCAGCAGCTTAGTTGGTACAGCTTTGGAGACCCAGTACTTC
CDR3aa: CASSLVGTALETQYF

abundance: NA
v_gene: TRBV30
j_gene: TRBJ2-6
d_gene: TRBD2
CDR3nt: TGTGCCTGGAACCCGGGAGGCAACGTCCTGACTTTC
CDR3aa: CAWNPGGNVLTF

abundance: NA
v_gene: TRBV6-6
j_gene: TRBJ1-5
d_gene: NA
CDR3nt: TGTGCCAGCAGTTACTCGACTGGGGGCGCAGGGCAGCCCCAGCATTTT
CDR3aa: CASSYSTGGAGQPQHF

abundance: NA
v_gene: TRBV7-9
j_gene: TRBJ2-7
d_gene: NA
CDR3nt: TGTGCCAGCAGCTCGGACGGTGGCTCCTACGAGCAGTACTTC
CDR3aa: CASSSDGGSYEQYF

abundance: NA
v_gene: TRBV28
j_gene: TRBJ2-5
d_gene: TRBD1
CDR3nt: TGTGCCAGCAGTCCTCGACAGGGCCCGACCCAGTACTTC
CDR3aa: CASSPRQGPTQYF

abundance: NA
v_gene: TRBV19
j_gene: TRBJ2-3
d_gene: TRBD2
CDR3nt: TGTGCCAGTAGTATAGATCCTAGCGGGAGGACAGATACGCAGTATTTT
CDR3aa: CASSIDPSGRTDTQYF

abundance: NA
v_gene: TRBV9
j_gene: TRBJ1-5
d_gene: TRBD1
CDR3nt: TGTGCCAGCAGCCCAGCCCCAGGGGGAAGAGGGCCCCAGCATTTT
CDR3aa: CASSPAPGGRGPQHF

abundance: NA
v_gene: TRBV15
j_gene: TRBJ2-7
d_gene: NA
CDR3nt: TGTGCCACCAGCAGAGATGGGAGAGACTACGAGCAGTACTTC
CDR3aa: CATSRDGRDYEQYF

abundance: once
v_gene: TRBV18
j_gene: TRBJ2-3
d_gene: NA
CDR3nt: TGTGCCAGCTCACCACTCCTATTCTACACAGATACGCAGTATTTT
CDR3aa: CASSPLLFYTDTQYF

abundance: NA
v_gene: TRBV6-5
j_gene: TRBJ1-1
d_gene: NA
CDR3nt: TGTGCCAGCAGTAAGGGTGCTTTAAGGGACGAAGCTTTCTTT
CDR3aa: CASSKGALRDEAFF

abundance: once
v_gene: TRBV7-9
j_gene: TRBJ1-3
d_gene: NA
CDR3nt: TGTGCCAGCAGCGACACAGCGGGGGCCTCTGGAAACACCATATATTTT
CDR3aa: CASSDTAGASGNTIYF

abundance: once
v_gene: TRBV28
j_gene: TRBJ2-7
d_gene: NA
CDR3nt: TGTGCCAGCAGTTTTGAACCTAGGGCCGGGGCCGAGCAGTACTTC
CDR3aa: CASSFEPRAGAEQYF

abundance: NA
v_gene: TRBV5-4
j_gene: TRBJ2-1
d_gene: NA
CDR3nt: TGTGCCAGCAGCTTGGCTAACAATGAGCAGTTCTTC
CDR3aa: CASSLANNEQFF

abundance: NA
v_gene: TRBV4-1
j_gene: TRBJ1-1
d_gene: NA
CDR3nt: TGCGCCAGCAGCCACCTACCAAAAAGTTCAGCTGAAGCTTTCTTT
CDR3aa: CASSHLPKSSAEAFF

abundance: NA
v_gene: TRBV19
j_gene: TRBJ1-1
d_gene: TRBD1
CDR3nt: TGTGCCAGTAGTATAGGGACAGGACTGAACACTGAAGCTTTCTTT
CDR3aa: CASSIGTGLNTEAFF

abundance: NA
v_gene: TRBV29-1
j_gene: TRBJ2-1
d_gene: TRBD2
CDR3nt: TGCAGTGCTAGCGGTAGCTCCTACAATGAGCAGTTCTTC
CDR3aa: CSASGSSYNEQFF

abundance: NA
v_gene: TRBV28
j_gene: TRBJ1-4
d_gene: NA
CDR3nt: TGTGCCAGCTCGCAGGGGCCGACTAATGAAAAACTGTTTTTT
CDR3aa: CASSQGPTNEKLFF

abundance: NA
v_gene: TRBV9
j_gene: TRBJ2-7
d_gene: NA
CDR3nt: TGTGCCAGCAGCGTGGGGGGGACAGGTGGCTACGAGCAGTACTTC
CDR3aa: CASSVGGTGGYEQYF

abundance: few
v_gene: TRBV27
j_gene: TRBJ2-7
d_gene: NA
CDR3nt: TGTGCCAGCAGCTATGGACAGTCCTACGAGCAGTACTTC
CDR3aa: CASSYGQSYEQYF

abundance: NA
v_gene: TRBV5-1
j_gene: TRBJ2-7
d_gene: NA
CDR3nt: TGCGCCAGCAGCTTGGAATTGGCCTCGACCTACGAGCAGTACTTC
CDR3aa: CASSLELASTYEQYF

abundance: NA
v_gene: TRBV7-9
j_gene: TRBJ2-3
d_gene: NA
CDR3nt: TGTGCCAGCAAGCTTATGGGTAATACGCAGTATTTT
CDR3aa: CASKLMGNTQYF

abundance: once
v_gene: TRBV7-3
j_gene: TRBJ2-1
d_gene: NA
CDR3nt: TGTGCCAGCAGTTTCCCGAAGAATGAGCAGTTCTTC
CDR3aa: CASSFPKNEQFF

abundance: NA
v_gene: TRBV4-3
j_gene: TRBJ1-3
d_gene: NA
CDR3nt: TGCGCCAGCAGCCCGTACAGGGGAAACACCATATATTTT
CDR3aa: CASSPYRGNTIYF

abundance: NA
v_gene: TRBV9
j_gene: TRBJ2-2
d_gene: NA
CDR3nt: TGTGCCAGCAGCGCGGGACGGGTGAACACCGGGGAGCTGTTTTTT
CDR3aa: CASSAGRVNTGELFF